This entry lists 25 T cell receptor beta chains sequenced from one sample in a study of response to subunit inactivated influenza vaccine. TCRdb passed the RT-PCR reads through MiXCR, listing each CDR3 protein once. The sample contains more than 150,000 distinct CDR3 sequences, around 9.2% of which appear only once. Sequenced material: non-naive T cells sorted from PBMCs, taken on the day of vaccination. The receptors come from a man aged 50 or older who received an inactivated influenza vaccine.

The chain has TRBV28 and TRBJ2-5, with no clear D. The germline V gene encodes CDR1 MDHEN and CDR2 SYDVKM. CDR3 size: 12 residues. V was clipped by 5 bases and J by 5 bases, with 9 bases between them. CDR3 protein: CASSRNLETQYF. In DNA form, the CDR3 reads TGTGCCAGCAGTCGAAACCTTGAGACCCAGTACTTC.

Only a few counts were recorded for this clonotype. CDR3 nucleotide sequence: TGTGCCCATACTTGGCGGGAGGGCTACGAGCAGTACTTC. Amino acid sequence: CAHTWREGYEQYF. This chain uses TRBV10-3 with TRBJ2-7; TRBD2 matches 9 bases. CDR1 and CDR2 from the germline V gene are ENHRY and SYGVKD. The junction had 8 bases not matched to a gene; V was cut back by 11 bases and J by 3 bases. This CDR3 is built from 13 residues.

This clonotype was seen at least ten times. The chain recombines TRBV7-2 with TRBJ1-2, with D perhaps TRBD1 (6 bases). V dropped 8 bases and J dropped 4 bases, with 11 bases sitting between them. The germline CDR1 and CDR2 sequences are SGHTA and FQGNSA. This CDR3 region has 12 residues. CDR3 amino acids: CASVTGSYGYTF. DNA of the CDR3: TGTGCCAGCGTCACAGGGAGCTATGGCTACACCTTC.

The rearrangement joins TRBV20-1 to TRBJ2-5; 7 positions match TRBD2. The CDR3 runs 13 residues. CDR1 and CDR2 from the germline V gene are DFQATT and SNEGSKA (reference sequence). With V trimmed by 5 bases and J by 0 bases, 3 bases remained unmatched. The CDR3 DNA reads TGCAGTGCTGATCTAGCGGACCAAGAGACCCAGTACTTC. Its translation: CSADLADQETQYF.

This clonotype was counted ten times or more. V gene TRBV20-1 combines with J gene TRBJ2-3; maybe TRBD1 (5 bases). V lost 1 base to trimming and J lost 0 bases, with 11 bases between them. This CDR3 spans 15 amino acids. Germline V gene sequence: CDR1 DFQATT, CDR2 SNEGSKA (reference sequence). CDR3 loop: CSARGAGSSTDTQYF. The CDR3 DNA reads TGCAGTGCTAGAGGGGCAGGGTCTAGCACAGATACGCAGTATTTT.

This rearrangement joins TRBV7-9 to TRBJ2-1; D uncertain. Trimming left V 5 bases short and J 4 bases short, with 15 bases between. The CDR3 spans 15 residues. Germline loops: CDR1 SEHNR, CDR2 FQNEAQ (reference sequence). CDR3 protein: CASSTNTGTYNEQFF. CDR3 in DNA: TGTGCCAGCAGCACAAATACGGGCACTTACAATGAGCAGTTCTTC. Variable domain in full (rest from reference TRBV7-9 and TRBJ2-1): DTGVSQNPRHKITKRGQNVTFRCDPISEHNRLYWYRQTLGQGPEFLTYFQNEAQLEKSRLLSDRFSAERPKGSFSTLEIQRTEQGDSAMYLCASSTNTGTYNEQFFGPGTRLTVL.

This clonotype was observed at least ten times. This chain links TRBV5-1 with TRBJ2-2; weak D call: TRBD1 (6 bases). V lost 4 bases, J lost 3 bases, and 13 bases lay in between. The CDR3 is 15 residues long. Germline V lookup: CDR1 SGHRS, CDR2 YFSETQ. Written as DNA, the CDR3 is TGCGCCAGCAGCCCCTGGACAGAACACACCGGGGAGCTGTTTTTT. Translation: CASSPWTEHTGELFF.

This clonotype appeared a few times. In DNA, the CDR3 is TGTGCCAGCAGACGCCCCGGGACAGGATTTCTAGGGAATGAAAAACTGTTTTTT. Its translation is CASRRPGTGFLGNEKLFF. V is TRBV11-2 and J is TRBJ1-4; 8 bases map to TRBD1. The germline V gene has CDR1 SGHAT and CDR2 FQNNGV. J gave up 5 bases and V 6 bases, and 17 bases lay outside the gene matches. The CDR3 loop spans 18 amino acids.

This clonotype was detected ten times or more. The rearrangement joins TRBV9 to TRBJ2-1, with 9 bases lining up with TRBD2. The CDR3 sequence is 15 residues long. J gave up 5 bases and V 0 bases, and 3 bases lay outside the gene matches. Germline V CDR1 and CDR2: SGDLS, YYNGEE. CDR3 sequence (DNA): TGTGCCAGCAGCGTAGAACCTAGCGGGGACAATGAGCAGTTCTTC. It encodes CASSVEPSGDNEQFF.

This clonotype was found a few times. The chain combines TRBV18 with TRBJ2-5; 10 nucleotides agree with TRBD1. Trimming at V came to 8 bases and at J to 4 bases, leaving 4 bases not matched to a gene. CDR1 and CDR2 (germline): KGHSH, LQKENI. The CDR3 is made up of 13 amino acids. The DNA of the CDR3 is TGTGCCAGCGCCGGGACAGGGGCAGAGACCCAGTACTTC. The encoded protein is CASAGTGAETQYF.

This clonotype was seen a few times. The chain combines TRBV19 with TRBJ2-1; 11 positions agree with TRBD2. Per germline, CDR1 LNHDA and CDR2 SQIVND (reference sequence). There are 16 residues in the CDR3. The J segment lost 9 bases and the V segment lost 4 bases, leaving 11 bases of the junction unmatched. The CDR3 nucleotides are TGTGCCAGTAGTACCATAGCGGGGGGGCGCTTCGGTGAGCAGTTCTTC. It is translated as CASSTIAGGRFGEQFF.

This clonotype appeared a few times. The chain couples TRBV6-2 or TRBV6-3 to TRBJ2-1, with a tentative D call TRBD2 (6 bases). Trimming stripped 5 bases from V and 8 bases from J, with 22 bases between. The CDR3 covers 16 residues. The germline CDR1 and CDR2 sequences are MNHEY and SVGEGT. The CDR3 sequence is CASSTLGEAREHEQFF. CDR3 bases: TGTGCCAGCAGTACCCTGGGGGAGGCCCGGGAACATGAGCAGTTCTTC.

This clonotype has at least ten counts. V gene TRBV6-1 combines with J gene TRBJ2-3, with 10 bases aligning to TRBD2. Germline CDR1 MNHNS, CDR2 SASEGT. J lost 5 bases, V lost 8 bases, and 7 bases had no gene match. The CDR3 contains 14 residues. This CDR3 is CASREAGGIDTQYF. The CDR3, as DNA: TGTGCCAGCCGAGAAGCGGGGGGGATAGATACGCAGTATTTT.

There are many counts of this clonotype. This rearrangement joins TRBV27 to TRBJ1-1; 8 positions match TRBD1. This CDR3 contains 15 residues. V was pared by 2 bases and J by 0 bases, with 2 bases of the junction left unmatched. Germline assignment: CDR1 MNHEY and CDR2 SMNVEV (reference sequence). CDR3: CASSLKDRVNTEAFF. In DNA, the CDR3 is TGTGCCAGCAGTTTAAAGGACAGGGTGAACACTGAAGCTTTCTTT.

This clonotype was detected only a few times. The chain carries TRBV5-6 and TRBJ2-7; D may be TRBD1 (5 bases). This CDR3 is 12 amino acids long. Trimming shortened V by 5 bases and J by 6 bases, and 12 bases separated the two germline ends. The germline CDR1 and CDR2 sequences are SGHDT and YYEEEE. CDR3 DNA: TGTGCCAGCAGTTCGACAGTTTCCGAGCAGTACTTC. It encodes CASSSTVSEQYF.

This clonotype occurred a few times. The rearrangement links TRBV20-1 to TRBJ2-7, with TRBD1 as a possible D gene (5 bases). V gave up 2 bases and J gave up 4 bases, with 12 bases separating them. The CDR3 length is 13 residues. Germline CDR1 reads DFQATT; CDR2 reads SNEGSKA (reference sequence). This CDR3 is CSARSWGTYEQYF. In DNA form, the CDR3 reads TGCAGTGCTAGATCCTGGGGCACATACGAGCAGTACTTC.

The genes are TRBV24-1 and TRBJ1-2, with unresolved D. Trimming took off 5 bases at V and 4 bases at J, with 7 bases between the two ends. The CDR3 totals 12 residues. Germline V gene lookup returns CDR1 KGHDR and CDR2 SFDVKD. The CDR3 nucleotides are TGTGCCACCAGTGGCTCGTCCTATGGCTACACCTTC. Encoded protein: CATSGSSYGYTF.

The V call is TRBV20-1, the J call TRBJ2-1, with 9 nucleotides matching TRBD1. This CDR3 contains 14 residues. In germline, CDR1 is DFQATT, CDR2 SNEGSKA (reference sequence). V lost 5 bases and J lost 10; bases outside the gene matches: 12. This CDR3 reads CSAGGGQGFGEQFF. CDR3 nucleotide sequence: TGCAGTGCTGGGGGGGGACAGGGATTTGGCGAGCAGTTCTTC.

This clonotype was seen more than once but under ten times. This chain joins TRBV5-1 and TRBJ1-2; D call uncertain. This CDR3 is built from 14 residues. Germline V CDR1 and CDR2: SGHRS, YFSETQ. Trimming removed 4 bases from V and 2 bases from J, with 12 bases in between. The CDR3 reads CASSPTETNYGYTF. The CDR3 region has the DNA TGCGCCAGCAGCCCGACTGAGACGAACTATGGCTACACCTTC.

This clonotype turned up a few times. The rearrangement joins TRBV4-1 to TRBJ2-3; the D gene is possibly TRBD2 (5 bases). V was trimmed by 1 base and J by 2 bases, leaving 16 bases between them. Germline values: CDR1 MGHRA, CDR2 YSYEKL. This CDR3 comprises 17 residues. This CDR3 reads CASSQGESGGTTDTQYF. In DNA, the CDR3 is TGCGCCAGCAGCCAAGGGGAAAGCGGCGGAACCACAGATACGCAGTATTTT.

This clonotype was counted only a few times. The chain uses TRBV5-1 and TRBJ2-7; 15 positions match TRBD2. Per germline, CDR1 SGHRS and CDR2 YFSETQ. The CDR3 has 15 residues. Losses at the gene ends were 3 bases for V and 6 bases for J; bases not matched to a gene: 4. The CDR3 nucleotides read TGCGCCAGCAGCTCCAGGACTAGCGGGGGGGGCGAGCAGTACTTC. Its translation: CASSSRTSGGGEQYF. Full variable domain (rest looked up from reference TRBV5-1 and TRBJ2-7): KAGVTQTPRYLIKTRGQQVTLSCSPISGHRSVSWYQQTPGQGLQFLFEYFSETQRNKGNFPGRFSGRQFSNSRSEMNVSTLELGDSALYLCASSSRTSGGGEQYFGPGTRLTVT.

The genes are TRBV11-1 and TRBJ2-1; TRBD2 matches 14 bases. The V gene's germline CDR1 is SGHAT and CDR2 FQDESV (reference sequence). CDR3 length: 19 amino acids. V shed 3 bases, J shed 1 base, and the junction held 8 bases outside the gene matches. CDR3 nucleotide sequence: TGTGCCAGCAGCTTTGCCCCGGGACTAGCGGGAGCATCCTACAATGAGCAGTTCTTC. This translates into CASSFAPGLAGASYNEQFF.

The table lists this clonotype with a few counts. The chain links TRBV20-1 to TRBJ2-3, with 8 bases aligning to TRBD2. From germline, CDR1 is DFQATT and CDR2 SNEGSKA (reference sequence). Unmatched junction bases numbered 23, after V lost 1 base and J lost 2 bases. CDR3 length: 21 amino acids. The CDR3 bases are TGCAGTGCTAGAGGGTCTGCGGGAGGCCAACGAAAAAATCATAACACAGATACGCAGTATTTT. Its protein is CSARGSAGGQRKNHNTDTQYF.

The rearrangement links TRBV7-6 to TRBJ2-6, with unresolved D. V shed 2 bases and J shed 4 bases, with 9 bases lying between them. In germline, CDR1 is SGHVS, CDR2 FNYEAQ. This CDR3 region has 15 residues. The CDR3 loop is CASSLNPSGANVLTF. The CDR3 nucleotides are TGTGCCAGCAGCTTAAATCCCTCCGGGGCCAACGTCCTGACTTTC.

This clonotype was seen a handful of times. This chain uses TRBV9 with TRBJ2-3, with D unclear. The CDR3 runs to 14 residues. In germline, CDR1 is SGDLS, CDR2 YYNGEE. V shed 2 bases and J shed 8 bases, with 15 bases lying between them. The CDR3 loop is CASSVGYSSGTQYF. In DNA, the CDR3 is TGTGCCAGCAGCGTGGGGTACAGCTCTGGTACGCAGTATTTT.